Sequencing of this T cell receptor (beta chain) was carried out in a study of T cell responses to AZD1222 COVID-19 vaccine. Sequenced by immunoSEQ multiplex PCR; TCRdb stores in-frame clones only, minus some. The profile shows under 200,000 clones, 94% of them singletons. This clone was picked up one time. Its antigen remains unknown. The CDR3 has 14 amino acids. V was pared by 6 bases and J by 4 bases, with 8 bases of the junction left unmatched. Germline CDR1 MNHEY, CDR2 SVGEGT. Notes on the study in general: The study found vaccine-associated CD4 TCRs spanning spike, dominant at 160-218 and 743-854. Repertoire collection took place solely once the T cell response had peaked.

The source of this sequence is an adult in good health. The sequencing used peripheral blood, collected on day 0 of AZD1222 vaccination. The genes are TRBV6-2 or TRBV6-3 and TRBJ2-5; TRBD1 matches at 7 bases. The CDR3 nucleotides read TGTGCCAGCAGCCAAGGACAGGAGGTAGAGACCCAGTACTTC. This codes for CASSQGQEVETQYF.